This T cell receptor (beta chain) was found in a study of blood T cell repertoires in COVID-19. The table came from immunoSEQ multiplex PCR; TCRdb's copy has only in-frame clones and leaves some out. The table records some 420,000 clones, 75% to 90% of them present only once. This CDR3 has 15 residues. Germline V gene data show CDR1 as SGHAT and CDR2 as FQDESV (reference sequence). V dropped 4 bases and J dropped 10; count of bases not matched to a gene: 8. The receptor's source is a man aged 25-40 years who had recovered from COVID-19. Source material: PBMCs or T cells enriched from blood (not recorded which). The rearrangement links TRBV11-1 to TRBJ2-1; the match to TRBD1 covers 12 bases. The CDR3 spells CASSCPGQGACEQFF. The CDR3 DNA sequence: TGTGCCAGCAGCTGCCCGGGACAGGGGGCATGCGAGCAGTTCTTC.